What follows is one T cell receptor beta chain and its context. As handled by the study authors: Using reference gene primer amplification, nucleated cell counts were estimated. Data came from immunoSEQ multiplex PCR; TCRdb stores just in-frame clones and leaves some out. V and J calls and clone size are as listed in that table; D and trimming were resolved from the DNA. Of about 410,000 clones listed, 90% are singletons. This entry belongs to a study of blood T cell repertoires in COVID-19. Cohort assignment relied on participant-reported clinical history. Per germline, CDR1 ENHRY and CDR2 SYGVKD. Trimming took 11 bases from V and 3 from J, leaving 14 bases between them. This CDR3 has 12 residues.

Sequenced sample: PBMCs or T cells enriched from blood (not recorded which). This chain connects TRBV10-3 to TRBJ2-7; D is unresolved. The TCR originated in a man between 18 and 35 years old who had recovered from COVID-19. CDR3 amino acids: CASGGVLYEQYF. The CDR3 DNA reads TGTGCCTCGGGTGGAGTACTCTACGAGCAGTACTTC.